The 21 T cell receptor beta chains below all came from one sample that was sequenced in a study of PD-L1 blockade in urothelial cancer. Clones were read by immunoSEQ multiplex PCR, and TCRdb kept only the in-frame ones, dropping some. The repertoire has over a thousand clones, roughly two fifths of them found once; the top ten carry about 8.3%. The sample consisted of tumor tissue, taken before atezolizumab (anti-PD-L1) treatment. All receptors derive from a man aged 55-75 years with urothelial cancer.

This clone is large (0.1 to 1%). The V and J genes are TRBV6-8 and TRBJ2-2; possible D gene TRBD2, 6 bases. The CDR3 has 17 amino acids. Per the germline V gene, CDR1 is MNHGY and CDR2 is SAAAGT. Trimming removed 0 bases from V and 5 bases from J, with 16 bases in between. The CDR3 loop reads CASSYSSQNGGTGELFF. Written as DNA, the CDR3 is TGTGCCAGCAGTTACTCGAGCCAAAATGGGGGGACCGGGGAGCTGTTTTTT.

The chain is built from TRBV5-1 and TRBJ2-3; the match to TRBD1 covers 10 bases. Per germline, CDR1 SGHRS and CDR2 YFSETQ. The CDR3 consists of 16 residues. The trim removed 0 bases at V and 2 bases at J, leaving 3 bases unmatched. The CDR3: CASSLEGQGLTDTQYF. CDR3 nucleotide sequence: TGCGCCAGCAGCTTGGAGGGACAGGGGCTCACAGATACGCAGTATTTT.

The J gene is TRBJ1-6, the V gene TRBV9, with D perhaps TRBD1 (5 bases). V was trimmed by 0 bases and J by 5 bases, leaving 12 bases between them. The germline CDR1 and CDR2 sequences are SGDLS and YYNGEE. This CDR3 is built from 16 residues. CDR3 in amino acids: CASSVEGTANNSPLHF. In DNA form, the CDR3 reads TGTGCCAGCAGCGTAGAAGGGACCGCAAATAATTCACCCCTCCACTTT.

This clone was observed a handful of times. DNA for the CDR3: TGTGCCACCAGCAGAGATTACGGGTATGAAAAACTGTTTTTT. Translated, it gives CATSRDYGYEKLFF. This chain connects TRBV15 to TRBJ1-4; D call uncertain. This CDR3 has 14 amino acids. Between the trimmed V and J ends, which lost 0 bases and 6 bases, there was a span of 8 bases. From germline, CDR1 is LNHNV and CDR2 YYDKDF (reference sequence).

The chain is built from TRBV25-1 and TRBJ2-3, with 12 bases lining up with TRBD2. After removal of 6 bases from V and 0 bases from J, the junction contained 4 bases not matched to a gene. The CDR3 extends over 16 amino acids. Germline-derived CDR1 and CDR2 are MGHDK and SYGVNS. The CDR3 DNA reads as TGTGCCAGCAGCGCCGGGACTAGCGGGAGCACAGATACGCAGTATTTT. Its protein is CASSAGTSGSTDTQYF.

This clone qualifies as medium-sized. The rearrangement joins TRBV6-8 to TRBJ1-5; D remains ambiguous. The CDR3 consists of 16 residues. Germline CDR1 reads MNHGY; CDR2 reads SAAAGT. Trimming took off 7 bases at V and 0 bases at J, with 16 bases between the two ends. The CDR3 loop is CASTDPSDYSNQPQHF. The CDR3, as DNA: TGTGCCAGCACCGACCCTTCAGATTATAGCAATCAGCCCCAGCATTTT.

The rearrangement links TRBV2 to TRBJ2-5; no reliable D call. Germline-derived CDR1 and CDR2 are SNHLY and FYNNEI. The V end was cut by 2 bases, the J end by 5 bases, with 12 bases between. The CDR3 is made up of 14 amino acids. This chain's CDR3 is CASSERTNRETQYF. In DNA, the CDR3 is TGTGCCAGCAGTGAACGCACTAATCGGGAGACCCAGTACTTC.

This clone occurred a few times. This chain joins TRBV6-7 and TRBJ2-7, with 10 bases matching TRBD2. TRBV6-7 is marked as an open reading frame, function uncertain. The V segment lost 5 bases and the J segment 2 bases; nucleotides outside the gene matches: 3. The CDR3 length is 14 residues. CDR3 nucleotides: TGTGCCAGCAGTGTAGCGGGAGGAACCTACGAGCAGTACTTC. It translates to CASSVAGGTYEQYF.

This clone was seen a handful of times. The chain recombines TRBV10-2 with TRBJ2-3; 10 bases are shared with TRBD2. CDR3 length: 16 residues. V shed 6 bases and J 0 bases; nucleotides not matched to a gene: 6. Germline V gene sequence: CDR1 WSHSY, CDR2 SAAADI. The CDR3 sequence: CASRPELAGSTDTQYF. CDR3 bases: TGCGCCAGCAGACCGGAACTAGCGGGAAGCACAGATACGCAGTATTTT.

V usage is TRBV6-8 and J usage is TRBJ2-2; 8 bases are a match to TRBD2. V lost 3 bases to trimming and J lost 7 bases; unmatched junction nucleotides: 10. CDR1 is MNHGY and CDR2 is SAAAGT in the germline V gene. The length of the CDR3 is 16 residues. The CDR3 spells CASSYLTGGPGGELFF. In nucleotides, the CDR3 is TGTGCCAGCAGTTATCTCACGGGAGGGCCTGGCGGGGAGCTGTTTTTT.

V is TRBV4-1 and J is TRBJ2-1; D is possibly TRBD2 (5 bases). Trimming shortened V by 4 bases and J by 9 bases, and 16 bases separated the two germline ends. Germline V CDR1 and CDR2: MGHRA, YSYEKL. The CDR3 loop spans 14 amino acids. The CDR3 spells CASSPSRGFFEQFF. The CDR3 DNA reads as TGCGCCAGCAGCCCAAGTCGAGGGTTCTTTGAGCAGTTCTTC.

The rearrangement links TRBV19 to TRBJ1-5; D not certain. The V end lost 0 bases, the J end lost 7 bases, and 13 bases lay between the germline ends. Germline V lookup: CDR1 LNHDA, CDR2 SQIVND (reference sequence). The CDR3 consists of 15 residues. CDR3 residues: CASSIDQAGWQPQHF. CDR3 in DNA: TGTGCCAGTAGTATAGATCAAGCAGGCTGGCAGCCCCAGCATTTT.

The rearrangement joins TRBV12-5 to TRBJ1-5; D ambiguous. The germline CDR1 and CDR2 sequences are LGHNT and FRNRAP. V was trimmed by 5 bases and J by 2 bases, leaving 10 bases between them. The CDR3 contains 14 residues. The CDR3 protein is CASGIGRGNQPQHF. Here the CDR3 DNA reads TGTGCTAGTGGTATCGGACGGGGCAATCAGCCCCAGCATTTT.

The CDR3 loop is CASSPRGRTSYNEQFF. Here the CDR3 DNA reads TGTGCCAGCAGCCCCCGGGGACGGACCTCCTACAATGAGCAGTTCTTC. The chain uses TRBV14 and TRBJ2-1; perhaps D is TRBD1 or TRBD2 (5 bases each). Trimming took off 4 bases at V and 0 bases at J, with 13 bases between the two ends. The CDR3 length is 16 residues. Germline lookup yields CDR1 SGHDN and CDR2 FVKESK.

V usage is TRBV12-5 and J usage is TRBJ1-5; no firm D call. CDR1 and CDR2 from the germline V gene are LGHNT and FRNRAP. The V end was cut by 0 bases, the J end by 6 bases, with 6 bases between. CDR3 length: 13 residues. For the CDR3, the DNA is TGTGCTAGTGGTTTGGTACCAGGTCAGCCCCAGCATTTT. It encodes CASGLVPGQPQHF.

This chain joins TRBV6-8 and TRBJ2-2, with 7 bases aligning to TRBD1. With 6 bases clipped from V and 2 bases from J, the junction kept 6 bases outside the gene matches. Germline values: CDR1 MNHGY, CDR2 SAAAGT. The CDR3 is 15 amino acids. In DNA, the CDR3 is TGTGCCAGCAGCCCCAACAGGGGAAACACCGGGGAGCTGTTTTTT. Encoded protein: CASSPNRGNTGELFF.

This clone was detected only a few times. The chain combines TRBV6-8 with TRBJ1-1; D is uncertain. CDR3 length: 14 amino acids. The germline gives CDR1 MNHGY, CDR2 SAAAGT. V lost 6 bases, J lost 0 bases, and 11 bases lay in between. CDR3 DNA: TGTGCCAGCAGAGAGGACCCACTGAACACTGAAGCTTTCTTT. As protein: CASREDPLNTEAFF.

Only a few counts were recorded for this clone. The rearrangement uses TRBV18 and TRBJ2-7; D is ambiguous. V lost 4 bases, J lost 1 base, and 14 bases lay in between. The CDR3 totals 15 residues. CDR1 and CDR2 (germline): KGHSH, LQKENI. The CDR3 spells CASSLLPDGSYEQYF. The CDR3 DNA is TGTGCCAGCTCACTCCTACCGGACGGTTCCTACGAGCAGTACTTC.

This clone was picked up one time. The chain couples TRBV19 to TRBJ1-1; D remains unclear. The germline gives CDR1 LNHDA, CDR2 SQIVND (reference sequence). V lost 3 bases and J lost 0, with 8 bases in between. This CDR3 has 14 residues. CDR3 sequence: CASSMGGLNTEAFF. CDR3 sequence (DNA): TGTGCCAGTAGTATGGGCGGATTGAACACTGAAGCTTTCTTT.

The genes are TRBV30 and TRBJ2-3; D is possibly TRBD1 or TRBD2 (5 bases each). This CDR3 has 12 residues. Trimming removed 3 bases at V and 3 bases at J, with 7 bases between. Per germline, CDR1 GTSNPN and CDR2 SVGIG (reference sequence). The DNA for the CDR3 is TGTGCCTGGAGGTGGGGGACAGATACGCAGTATTTT. It encodes CAWRWGTDTQYF.

This clone is labeled large. As DNA, the CDR3 is TGTGCCAGCAGCTTGCTGACAGGGTTTTCACCCCTCCACTTT. Protein: CASSLLTGFSPLHF. J is TRBJ1-6 and V is TRBV11-3; 7 bases align to TRBD1. The CDR3 spans 14 residues. CDR1 is SGHNT and CDR2 is YENEEA in the germline V gene. J gave up 9 bases and V 3 bases, and 5 bases lay outside the gene matches.